Sequencing of this T cell receptor (beta chain) was carried out in a study of post-analysis software for immune sequencing data. The germline V gene encodes CDR1 KGHDR and CDR2 SFDVKD. The V segment lost 5 bases and the J segment 5 bases; nucleotides outside the gene matches: 3. The CDR3 is 13 amino acids. Unique molecular identifiers featured in each of the TCR beta cDNA libraries. TCRdb analysed the PCR reads with MiXCR anew, one entry per CDR3 protein. Among about 430,000 distinct CDR3 sequences listed, approximately 38% were seen once. This clonotype came up a few times. The antigen is not known. Study observations and caveats: Relative to controls, patients with multiple sclerosis showed significantly lower normalized Chao1 diversity. Relative to controls, patients had about five TRBV segments at higher frequency, with TRBV5-6, TRBV5-1 and TRBV20-1 among these.

V gene TRBV24-1 combines with J gene TRBJ2-5; 8 nucleotides match TRBD2. This sequence was found in a girl aged 2 to 10 with multiple sclerosis. Sample: blood. The CDR3 sequence is CATSGTSSETQYF. The CDR3, as DNA: TGTGCCACCAGTGGGACTAGCAGTGAGACCCAGTACTTC.